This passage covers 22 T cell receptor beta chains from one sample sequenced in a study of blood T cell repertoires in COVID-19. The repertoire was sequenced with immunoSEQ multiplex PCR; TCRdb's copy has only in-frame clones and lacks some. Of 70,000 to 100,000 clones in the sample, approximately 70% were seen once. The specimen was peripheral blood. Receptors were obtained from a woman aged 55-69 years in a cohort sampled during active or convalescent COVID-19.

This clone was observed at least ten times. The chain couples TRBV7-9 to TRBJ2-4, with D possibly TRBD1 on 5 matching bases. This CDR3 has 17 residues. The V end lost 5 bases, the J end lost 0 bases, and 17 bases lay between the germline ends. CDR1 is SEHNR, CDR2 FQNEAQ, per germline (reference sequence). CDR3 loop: CASSTVQGDLAKNIQYF. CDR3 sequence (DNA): TGTGCCAGCAGCACCGTTCAGGGTGATCTAGCCAAAAACATTCAGTACTTC.

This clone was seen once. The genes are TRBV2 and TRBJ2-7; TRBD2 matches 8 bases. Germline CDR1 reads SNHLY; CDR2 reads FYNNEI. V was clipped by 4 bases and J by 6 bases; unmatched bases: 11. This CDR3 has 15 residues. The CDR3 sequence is CASSVFAGGWSEQYF. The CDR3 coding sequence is TGTGCCAGCAGTGTTTTTGCGGGGGGATGGAGCGAGCAGTACTTC. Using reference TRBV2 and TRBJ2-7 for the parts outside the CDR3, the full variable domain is EPEVTQTPSHQVTQMGQEVILRCVPISNHLYFYWYRQILGQKVEFLVSFYNNEISEKSEIFDDQFSVERPDGSNFTLKIRSTKLEDSAMYFCASSVFAGGWSEQYFGPGTRLTVT.

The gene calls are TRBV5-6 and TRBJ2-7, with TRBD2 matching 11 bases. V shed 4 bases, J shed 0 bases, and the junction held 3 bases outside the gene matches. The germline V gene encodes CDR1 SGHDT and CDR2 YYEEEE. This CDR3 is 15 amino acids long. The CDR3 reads CASSGTSGSSYEQYF. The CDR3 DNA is TGTGCCAGCAGCGGTACTAGCGGGAGCTCCTACGAGCAGTACTTC. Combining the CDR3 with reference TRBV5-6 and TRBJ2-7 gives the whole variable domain DAGVTQSPTHLIKTRGQQVTLRCSPKSGHDTVSWYQQALGQGPQFIFQYYEEEERQRGNFPDRFSGHQFPNYSSELNVNALLLGDSALYLCASSGTSGSSYEQYFGPGTRLTVT.

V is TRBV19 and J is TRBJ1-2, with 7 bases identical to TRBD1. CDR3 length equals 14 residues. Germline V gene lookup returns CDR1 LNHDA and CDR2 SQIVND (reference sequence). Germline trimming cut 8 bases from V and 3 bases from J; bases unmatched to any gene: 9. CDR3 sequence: CASRRQGFDYGYTF. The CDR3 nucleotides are TGTGCCAGTCGACGACAGGGATTCGACTATGGCTACACCTTC.

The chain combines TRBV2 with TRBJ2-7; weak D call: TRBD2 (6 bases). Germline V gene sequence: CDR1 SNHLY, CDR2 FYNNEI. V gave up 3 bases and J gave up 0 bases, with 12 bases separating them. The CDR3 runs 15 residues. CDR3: CASSDERGISYEQYF. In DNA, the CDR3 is TGTGCCAGCAGTGATGAACGGGGGATCTCCTACGAGCAGTACTTC.

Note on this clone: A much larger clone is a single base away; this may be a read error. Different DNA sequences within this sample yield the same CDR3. The CDR3 region is CASSQGGGADTQYF. CDR3 coding DNA: TGTGCCAGCAGCCAAGGGGGAGGCGCAGATACGCAGTATTTT. This rearrangement joins TRBV3-1 (or the pseudogene TRBV3-2) to TRBJ2-3; D perhaps matches TRBD2 (6 bases). The CDR3 totals 14 residues. CDR1 is LGHDT and CDR2 is YNNKEL in the germline V gene (reference sequence). Trimming left V 1 base short and J 4 bases short, with 9 bases between.

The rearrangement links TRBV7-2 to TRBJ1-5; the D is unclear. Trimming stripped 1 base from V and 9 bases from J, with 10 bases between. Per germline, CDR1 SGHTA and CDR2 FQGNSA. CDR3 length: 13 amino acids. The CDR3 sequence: CASSLVAPTPQHF. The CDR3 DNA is TGTGCCAGCAGCTTAGTAGCCCCTACGCCCCAGCATTTT. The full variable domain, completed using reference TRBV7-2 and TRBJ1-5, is GAGVSQSPSNKVTEKGKDVELRCDPISGHTALYWYRQSLGQGLEFLIYFQGNSAPDKSGLPSDRFSAERTGGSVSTLTIQRTQQEDSAVYLCASSLVAPTPQHFGDGTRLSIL.

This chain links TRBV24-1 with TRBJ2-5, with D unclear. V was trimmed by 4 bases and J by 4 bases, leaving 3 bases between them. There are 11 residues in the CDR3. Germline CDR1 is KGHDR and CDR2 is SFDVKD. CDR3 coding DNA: TGTGCCACCAGTGACGGAGAGACCCAGTACTTC. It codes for CATSDGETQYF.

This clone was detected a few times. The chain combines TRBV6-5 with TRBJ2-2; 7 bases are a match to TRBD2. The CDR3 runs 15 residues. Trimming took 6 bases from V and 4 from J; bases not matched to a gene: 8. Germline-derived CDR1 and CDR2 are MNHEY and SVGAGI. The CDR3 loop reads CASSAGLDLTGELFF. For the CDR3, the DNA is TGTGCCAGCAGCGCCGGACTAGACCTCACCGGGGAGCTGTTTTTT.

CDR3 sequence (DNA): TGTGCCAGCAGTGAACCCCCTAATGGCTACACCTTC. Protein: CASSEPPNGYTF. The chain couples TRBV25-1 to TRBJ1-2, with D unclear. This CDR3 has 12 amino acids. From germline, CDR1 is MGHDK and CDR2 SYGVNS. V gave up 2 bases and J gave up 6 bases, with 7 bases separating them.

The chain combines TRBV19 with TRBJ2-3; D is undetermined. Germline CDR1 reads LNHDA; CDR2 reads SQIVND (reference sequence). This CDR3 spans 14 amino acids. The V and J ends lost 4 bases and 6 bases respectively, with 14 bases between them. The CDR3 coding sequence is TGTGCCAGTAGTAGGGCAGAAGGTAGGGATACGCAGTATTTT. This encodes CASSRAEGRDTQYF.

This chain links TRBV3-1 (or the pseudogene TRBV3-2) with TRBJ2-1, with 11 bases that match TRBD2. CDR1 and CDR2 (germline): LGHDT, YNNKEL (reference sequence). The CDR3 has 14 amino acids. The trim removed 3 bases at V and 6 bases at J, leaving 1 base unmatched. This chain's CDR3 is CASSHSGGANEQFF. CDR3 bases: TGTGCCAGCAGCCATAGCGGGGGGGCCAATGAGCAGTTCTTC.

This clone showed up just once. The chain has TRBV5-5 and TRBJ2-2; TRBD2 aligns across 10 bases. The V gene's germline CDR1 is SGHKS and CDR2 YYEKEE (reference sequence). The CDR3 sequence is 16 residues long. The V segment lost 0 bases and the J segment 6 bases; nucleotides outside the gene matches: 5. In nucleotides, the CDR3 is TGTGCCAGCAGCTTGGAGAGCGGGGGGGCCCCCGGGGAGCTGTTTTTT. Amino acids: CASSLESGGAPGELFF. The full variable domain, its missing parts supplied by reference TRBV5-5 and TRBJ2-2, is DAGVTQSPTHLIKTRGQQVTLRCSPISGHKSVSWYQQVLGQGPQFIFQYYEKEERGRGNFPDRFSARQFPNYSSELNVNALLLGDSALYLCASSLESGGAPGELFFGEGSRLTVL.

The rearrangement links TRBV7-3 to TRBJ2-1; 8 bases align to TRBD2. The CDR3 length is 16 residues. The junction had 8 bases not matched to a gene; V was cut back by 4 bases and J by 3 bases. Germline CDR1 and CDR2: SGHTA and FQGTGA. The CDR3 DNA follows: TGTGCCAGCAGCTCGATTAGCGGGGTGGTCTACAATGAGCAGTTCTTC. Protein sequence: CASSSISGVVYNEQFF.

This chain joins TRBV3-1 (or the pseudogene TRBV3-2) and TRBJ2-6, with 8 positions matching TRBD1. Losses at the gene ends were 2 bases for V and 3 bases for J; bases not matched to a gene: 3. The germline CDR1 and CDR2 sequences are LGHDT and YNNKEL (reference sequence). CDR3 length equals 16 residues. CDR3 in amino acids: CASSQPTGVGANVLTF. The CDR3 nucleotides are TGTGCCAGCAGCCAACCGACAGGGGTTGGGGCCAACGTCCTGACTTTC.

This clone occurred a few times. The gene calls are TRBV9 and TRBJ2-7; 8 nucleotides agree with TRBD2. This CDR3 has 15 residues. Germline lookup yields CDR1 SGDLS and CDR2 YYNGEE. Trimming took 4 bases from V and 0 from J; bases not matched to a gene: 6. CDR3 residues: CASSPSGGVSYEQYF. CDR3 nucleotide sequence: TGTGCCAGCAGCCCATCCGGGGGGGTCTCCTACGAGCAGTACTTC.

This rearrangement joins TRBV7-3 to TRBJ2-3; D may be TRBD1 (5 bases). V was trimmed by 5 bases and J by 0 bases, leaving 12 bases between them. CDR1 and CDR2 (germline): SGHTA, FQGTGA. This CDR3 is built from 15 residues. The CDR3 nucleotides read TGTGCCAGCAGCGCTAGGGGATCTAGCACAGATACGCAGTATTTT. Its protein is CASSARGSSTDTQYF.

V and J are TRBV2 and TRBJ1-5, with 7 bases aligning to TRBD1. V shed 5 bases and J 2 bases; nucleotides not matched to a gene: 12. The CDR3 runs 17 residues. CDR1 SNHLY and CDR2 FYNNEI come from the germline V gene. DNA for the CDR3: TGTGCCAGCAGTCTTATCAACAGGGGCGTGGGCAATCAGCCCCAGCATTTT. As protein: CASSLINRGVGNQPQHF.

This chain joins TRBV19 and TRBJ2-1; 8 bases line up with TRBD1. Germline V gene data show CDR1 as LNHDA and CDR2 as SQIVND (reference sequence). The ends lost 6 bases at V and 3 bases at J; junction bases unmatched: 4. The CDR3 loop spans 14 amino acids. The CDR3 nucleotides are TGTGCCAGTAGCCGGGACAGGATCTACAATGAGCAGTTCTTC. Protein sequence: CASSRDRIYNEQFF.

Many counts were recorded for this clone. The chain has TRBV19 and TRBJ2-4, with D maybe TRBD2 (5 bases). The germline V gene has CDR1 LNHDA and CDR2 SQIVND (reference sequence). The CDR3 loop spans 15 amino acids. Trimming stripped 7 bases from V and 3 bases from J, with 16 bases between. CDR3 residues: CASTPNGVVKNIQYF. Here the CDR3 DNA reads TGTGCCAGTACCCCAAACGGGGTGGTCAAAAACATTCAGTACTTC. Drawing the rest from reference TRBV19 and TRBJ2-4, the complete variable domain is DGGITQSPKYLFRKEGQNVTLSCEQNLNHDAMYWYRQDPGQGLRLIYYSQIVNDFQKGDIAEGYSVSREKKESFPLTVTSAQKNPTAFYLCASTPNGVVKNIQYFGAGTRLSVL.

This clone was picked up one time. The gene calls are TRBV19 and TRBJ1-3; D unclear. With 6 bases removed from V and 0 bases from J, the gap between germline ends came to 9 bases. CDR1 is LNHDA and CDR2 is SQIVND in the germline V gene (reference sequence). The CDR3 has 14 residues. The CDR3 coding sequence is TGTGCCAGTAGAGAGATAAGCTCTGGAAACACCATATATTTT. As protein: CASREISSGNTIYF.

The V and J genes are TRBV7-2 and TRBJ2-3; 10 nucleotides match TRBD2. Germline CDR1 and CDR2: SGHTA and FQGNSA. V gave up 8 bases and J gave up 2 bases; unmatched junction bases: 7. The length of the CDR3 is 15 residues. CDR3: CASHTSGAYTDTQYF. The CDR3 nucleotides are TGTGCCAGCCATACTAGCGGGGCCTACACAGATACGCAGTATTTT. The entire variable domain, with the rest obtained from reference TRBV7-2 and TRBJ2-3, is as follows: GAGVSQSPSNKVTEKGKDVELRCDPISGHTALYWYRQSLGQGLEFLIYFQGNSAPDKSGLPSDRFSAERTGGSVSTLTIQRTQQEDSAVYLCASHTSGAYTDTQYFGPGTRLTVL.